This TCR beta chain emerged from a study of blood T cell repertoires in COVID-19. The protocol was immunoSEQ multiplex PCR, while the TCRdb copy is restricted to in-frame clones and leaves out a portion. The repertoire holds about 180,000 clones, with 65% to 90% as singletons. V lost 6 bases to trimming and J lost 2 bases, with 11 bases between them. Germline V gene data show CDR1 as MNHEY and CDR2 as SVGAGI. The CDR3 length is 13 residues. Recovery meant two consecutive negative NP/OP PCR tests, professional clearance, or resolved symptoms. This receptor was identified in a middle-aged man who had recovered from COVID-19. Input material: PBMCs or T cells enriched from blood (not recorded which). V is TRBV6-5 and J is TRBJ2-7; D possibly corresponds to TRBD2 (6 bases). The CDR3 reads CASRRLETYEQYF. The CDR3 DNA follows: TGTGCCAGCAGAAGACTAGAGACCTACGAGCAGTACTTC.